A single sample is the source of the 10 T cell receptor beta chains below, sequenced in a study of beta chain features in type 1 diabetes. Expressed TCRB transcripts got sequenced, as all isolated RNA was reverse transcribed. Libraries were prepared by immunoSEQ multiplex PCR; TCRdb keeps only in-frame clonotypes and omits some of them. The table lists around 250,000 clones, 25% to 35% of them singletons, with roughly 4% in the top ten. The material sequenced was central memory CD4+ T cells from blood. These receptors were obtained from a young man in good health.

This clone was recorded a few times. J is TRBJ2-3 and V is TRBV29-1; TRBD2 agrees at 12 bases. V dropped 3 bases and J dropped 5; count of bases not matched to a gene: 3. This CDR3 spans 14 amino acids. Germline CDR1 is SQVTM and CDR2 is ANQGSEA. CDR3 nucleotide sequence: TGCAGCGTTGAGGCTAGCGGGAGGGGAGATACGCAGTATTTT. Translation: CSVEASGRGDTQYF.

This clone has just a few counts. Additional DNA sequences in this sample encode the identical CDR3. V and J are TRBV10-3 and TRBJ2-3; D is undetermined. Looked up from germline, CDR1 is ENHRY and CDR2 is SYGVKD. The CDR3 runs to 11 residues. V was pared by 6 bases and J by 2 bases, with 3 bases between. The CDR3 DNA reads TGTGCCATCAGCACCACAGATACGCAGTATTTT. Translating it yields CAISTTDTQYF.

This clone has only a few counts. The genes are TRBV27 and TRBJ2-2, with 8 bases identical to TRBD1. Germline loops: CDR1 MNHEY, CDR2 SMNVEV (reference sequence). J lost 6 bases, V lost 6 bases, and 9 bases had no gene match. The CDR3 covers 15 residues. CDR3 protein: CASRPPDRESGELFF. The CDR3 nucleotides are TGTGCCAGCAGACCCCCGGACAGGGAGTCCGGGGAGCTGTTTTTT.

The V gene is TRBV30, the J gene TRBJ2-1, with 8 positions matching TRBD2. This CDR3 contains 12 residues. Germline assignment: CDR1 GTSNPN and CDR2 SVGIG (reference sequence). Trimming removed 2 bases from V and 9 bases from J; junction bases left unmatched: 3. DNA of the CDR3: TGTGCCTGGAGTTTCACTAGCGGTGAGCAGTTCTTC. Its translation: CAWSFTSGEQFF.

Regarding this clone: Other DNA sequences in the same sample also yield this CDR3. The chain has TRBV29-1 and TRBJ2-7; 7 nucleotides line up with TRBD1. There are 13 residues in the CDR3. Trimming took 4 bases from V and 1 from J; bases not matched to a gene: 4. Germline lookup yields CDR1 SQVTM and CDR2 ANQGSEA. The CDR3 DNA reads as TGCAGCGTTGGACAGGGAAATTCCTACGAGCAGTACTTC. This translates into CSVGQGNSYEQYF.

This clone was counted between two and nine times. J is TRBJ2-4 and V is TRBV10-2, with TRBD1 matching 10 bases. The CDR3 totals 14 residues. V lost 4 bases and J lost 8; bases outside the gene matches: 5. The germline gives CDR1 WSHSY, CDR2 SAAADI. CDR3 in amino acids: CASSGQGARDIQYF. As DNA, the CDR3 is TGCGCCAGCAGTGGACAGGGGGCGAGGGACATTCAGTACTTC.

This clone was seen once. The V and J genes are TRBV2 and TRBJ2-7; tentative D call: TRBD2 (5 bases). CDR3 length: 16 amino acids. Between the trimmed V and J ends, which lost 1 base and 7 bases, there was a span of 20 bases. CDR1 is SNHLY and CDR2 is FYNNEI in the germline V gene. The CDR3 reads CASSEVDLASGMEQYF. CDR3 nucleotide sequence: TGTGCCAGCAGTGAAGTGGACTTGGCTTCTGGTATGGAGCAGTACTTC.

The rearrangement uses TRBV19 and TRBJ2-2; TRBD2 might be the D (6 bases). The length of the CDR3 is 16 residues. V gave up 8 bases and J gave up 4 bases, with 20 bases separating them. Germline values: CDR1 LNHDA, CDR2 SQIVND (reference sequence). CDR3 in amino acids: CASLGIRRGSTGELFF. The CDR3 DNA reads TGTGCCAGTCTCGGCATCCGGAGGGGATCCACCGGGGAGCTGTTTTTT.

This chain connects TRBV29-1 to TRBJ1-5; D call uncertain. The germline CDR1 and CDR2 sequences are SQVTM and ANQGSEA. The CDR3 runs 15 residues. The V end lost 5 bases, the J end lost 4 bases, and 18 bases lay between the germline ends. The CDR3 protein is CSVTPPGTGNQPQHF. The CDR3 DNA reads as TGCAGCGTTACCCCACCCGGCACCGGAAATCAGCCCCAGCATTTT.

This clone was observed at least ten times. This rearrangement joins TRBV10-3 to TRBJ2-3; the match to TRBD2 covers 10 bases. CDR1 ENHRY and CDR2 SYGVKD come from the germline V gene. CDR3 length: 15 amino acids. V lost 5 bases, J lost 0 bases, and 2 bases stayed unmatched. The CDR3 reads CAISLTSGSTDTQYF. The CDR3, as DNA: TGTGCCATCAGTTTGACTAGCGGGAGCACAGATACGCAGTATTTT.